These 28 T cell receptor beta chains share one sample of origin, sequenced in a study of T cell changes during pregnancy in multiple sclerosis. Assay used: immunoSEQ multiplex PCR; TCRdb lists only in-frame clones, some missing. Of approximately 70,000 clones in the sample, approximately 90% were seen once. The material sequenced was peripheral blood, taken in the first trimester of pregnancy. The origin of the receptors is a female donor in good health, enrolled as a control in a pregnancy study.

This clone has more than one count but fewer than ten. The gene calls are TRBV7-2 and TRBJ1-1, with D possibly matching TRBD1 (6 bases). The CDR3 has 13 residues. V was pared by 4 bases and J by 7 bases, with 13 bases between. Germline V CDR1 and CDR2: SGHTA, FQGNSA. CDR3 DNA sequence: TGTGCCAGCAGCTCAACGCGGGGGCTTGAAGCTTTCTTT. It encodes CASSSTRGLEAFF.

CDR3 in DNA: TGTGCCAGCAGCCCCACAGGTTCGACCGGGGAGCTGTTTTTT. Its translation is CASSPTGSTGELFF. The chain is built from TRBV28 and TRBJ2-2; the D gene is possibly TRBD1 (5 bases). This CDR3 contains 14 residues. CDR1 and CDR2 (germline): MDHEN, SYDVKM. V lost 6 bases and J lost 5, with 13 bases in between. The whole variable domain, remainder taken from reference TRBV28 and TRBJ2-2, is DVKVTQSSRYLVKRTGEKVFLECVQDMDHENMFWYRQDPGLGLRLIYFSYDVKMKEKGDIPEGYSVSREKKERFSLILESASTNQTSMYLCASSPTGSTGELFFGEGSRLTVL.

In the case of this clone: The germline gene is not matched at one end of the junction; a read error may be the cause. The J gene is TRBJ2-4, the V gene TRBV2, with D possibly matching TRBD2 (6 bases). Germline assignment: CDR1 SNHLY and CDR2 FYNNEI. This CDR3 is built from 12 residues. CDR3 in DNA: TGTGCCAGCAGTGAAGAGGGCAGCGGAGGGGACTTC. It encodes CASSEEGSGGDF.

The gene calls are TRBV7-9 and TRBJ2-1, with 10 bases aligning to TRBD2. The germline CDR1 and CDR2 sequences are SEHNR and FQNEAQ (reference sequence). There are 15 residues in the CDR3. V was clipped by 1 base and J by 8 bases; unmatched bases: 5. Here the CDR3 DNA reads TGTGCCAGCAGCTTAGGGCTAGCGGGAGCCCATGAGCAGTTCTTC. Its protein product is CASSLGLAGAHEQFF.

This clone has more than one count but fewer than ten. The genes are TRBV5-4 and TRBJ1-1, with D perhaps matching TRBD1 (5 bases). The V gene's germline CDR1 is SGHNT and CDR2 YYREEE (reference sequence). Trimming removed 4 bases at V and 11 bases at J, with 18 bases between. The CDR3 is made up of 13 amino acids. CDR3 nucleotides: TGTGCCAGCAGCCCACCAGACAGCCTTGATGCTTTCTTT. Translation gives CASSPPDSLDAFF.

The gene calls are TRBV5-1 and TRBJ2-7; possible D gene TRBD2, 5 bases. The germline V gene encodes CDR1 SGHRS and CDR2 YFSETQ. V was pared by 0 bases and J by 0 bases, with 13 bases between. This CDR3 has 16 residues. In DNA form, the CDR3 reads TGCGCCAGCAGCTTGGAAATAAGCGGTTCCTCCTACGAGCAGTACTTC. It encodes CASSLEISGSSYEQYF.

V usage is TRBV6-5 and J usage is TRBJ2-1; D ambiguous. V dropped 3 bases and J dropped 8 bases, with 8 bases sitting between them. Germline CDR1 and CDR2: MNHEY and SVGAGI. The CDR3 has 12 amino acids. CDR3: CASSYSGDEQFF. CDR3 nucleotides: TGTGCCAGCAGTTATTCGGGTGATGAGCAGTTCTTC.

V and J are TRBV7-2 and TRBJ2-1, with TRBD2 matching over 7 bases. The CDR3 is made up of 16 amino acids. Germline assignment: CDR1 SGHTA and CDR2 FQGNSA. Trimming removed 5 bases from V and 3 bases from J; junction bases left unmatched: 10. For the CDR3, the DNA is TGTGCCAGCAGCCCCGGGGCGGGAGCAAACTACAATGAGCAGTTCTTC. Translated, it gives CASSPGAGANYNEQFF.

The chain carries TRBV11-3 and TRBJ2-5; 10 bases match TRBD1. Germline trimming cut 5 bases from V and 2 bases from J; bases unmatched to any gene: 5. The CDR3 runs 15 residues. The germline V gene has CDR1 SGHNT and CDR2 YENEEA. In DNA, the CDR3 is TGTGCCAGCAGCCAGGGACAGGGGCAGCAAGAGACCCAGTACTTC. Amino acid sequence: CASSQGQGQQETQYF.

This chain uses TRBV5-1 with TRBJ2-1, with TRBD2 matching over 11 bases. Germline V gives CDR1 SGHRS, CDR2 YFSETQ. The CDR3 contains 16 residues. Losses at the gene ends were 4 bases for V and 4 bases for J; bases not matched to a gene: 7. CDR3 amino acids: CASSAGTSGTYNEQFF. The CDR3 DNA reads as TGCGCCAGCAGCGCCGGGACTAGCGGTACATACAATGAGCAGTTCTTC.

This clone was seen a few times. The chain links TRBV12-5 to TRBJ2-1; D ambiguous. Between the trimmed V and J ends, which lost 5 bases and 4 bases, there was a span of 3 bases. The length of the CDR3 is 11 residues. Germline V lookup: CDR1 LGHNT, CDR2 FRNRAP. CDR3 bases: TGTGCTAGTGGTCTATACAATGAGCAGTTCTTC. It is translated as CASGLYNEQFF.

The chain has TRBV28 and TRBJ1-1, with a weak D call TRBD1 (6 bases). V was shortened by 8 bases and J by 0 bases, with 10 bases between the two germline ends. The germline V gene encodes CDR1 MDHEN and CDR2 SYDVKM. The CDR3 runs to 13 residues. CDR3 sequence reads: CASAGQMNTEAFF. CDR3 nucleotides: TGTGCCAGCGCCGGACAGATGAACACTGAAGCTTTCTTT. Looking up the rest from reference TRBV28 and TRBJ1-1 gives the full variable domain: DVKVTQSSRYLVKRTGEKVFLECVQDMDHENMFWYRQDPGLGLRLIYFSYDVKMKEKGDIPEGYSVSREKKERFSLILESASTNQTSMYLCASAGQMNTEAFFGQGTRLTVV.

The chain couples TRBV15 to TRBJ2-7, with 8 bases lining up with TRBD1. The CDR3 is made up of 14 amino acids. Germline CDR1 reads LNHNV; CDR2 reads YYDKDF (reference sequence). Trimming at V came to 4 bases and at J to 4 bases, leaving 6 bases not matched to a gene. CDR3 loop: CATSIRTGRYEQYF. CDR3 sequence (DNA): TGTGCCACCAGCATAAGGACAGGGAGGTACGAGCAGTACTTC.

The rearrangement links TRBV4-1 to TRBJ2-1; 10 nucleotides match TRBD2. V trimming: 1 base; J trimming: 8 bases; junction bases outside the gene matches: 5. CDR1 MGHRA and CDR2 YSYEKL come from the germline V gene. The CDR3 consists of 15 residues. CDR3 sequence: CASSQVTSGIYEQFF. The CDR3 DNA is TGCGCCAGCAGCCAAGTAACTAGCGGGATATATGAGCAGTTCTTC.

V gene TRBV28 combines with J gene TRBJ2-7, with 7 bases lining up with TRBD1. CDR1 MDHEN and CDR2 SYDVKM come from the germline V gene. This CDR3 region has 15 residues. V gave up 5 bases and J gave up 2 bases; unmatched junction bases: 9. CDR3 in amino acids: CASSPPRGTTYEQYF. CDR3 sequence (DNA): TGTGCCAGCAGTCCCCCCAGGGGGACCACCTACGAGCAGTACTTC.

This chain joins TRBV28 and TRBJ1-4; D might be TRBD1 (5 bases). The V gene's germline CDR1 is MDHEN and CDR2 SYDVKM. V lost 6 bases, J lost 13 bases, and 12 bases lay in between. The length of the CDR3 is 11 residues. The CDR3 bases are TGTGCCAGCAGCTTAGGGGCCCGACTGTTTTTT. This translates into CASSLGARLFF.

This chain uses TRBV5-1 with TRBJ2-2; TRBD2 matches at 11 bases. V was clipped by 4 bases and J by 0 bases; unmatched bases: 5. The CDR3 is made up of 17 amino acids. Germline CDR1 reads SGHRS; CDR2 reads YFSETQ. CDR3 amino acids: CASSPPSGRSNTGELFF. The CDR3 DNA reads as TGCGCCAGCAGCCCCCCTAGCGGGAGGTCGAACACCGGGGAGCTGTTTTTT.

This clone was seen only once. V gene TRBV2 combines with J gene TRBJ2-7; D possibly corresponds to TRBD1 (5 bases). Germline V gene lookup returns CDR1 SNHLY and CDR2 FYNNEI. The CDR3 spans 13 residues. V lost 2 bases and J lost 9, with 14 bases in between. DNA of the CDR3: TGTGCCAGCAGTGAAAGCAGGGAAGGGGTGCAGTACTTC. It codes for CASSESREGVQYF.

The V call is TRBV18, the J call TRBJ1-5; 8 nucleotides agree with TRBD1. Trimming took 8 bases from V and 4 from J; bases not matched to a gene: 16. The CDR3 extends over 17 amino acids. Germline CDR1 is KGHSH and CDR2 is LQKENI. The chain's CDR3 is CASHGVLGQGGNQPQHF. The CDR3 DNA is TGTGCCAGCCACGGGGTTTTAGGACAGGGAGGTAATCAGCCCCAGCATTTT. Full variable domain (outside the CDR3, taken from reference TRBV18 and TRBJ1-5): NAGVMQNPRHLVRRRGQEARLRCSPMKGHSHVYWYRQLPEEGLKFMVYLQKENIIDESGMPKERFSAEFPKEGPSILRIQQVVRGDSAAYFCASHGVLGQGGNQPQHFGDGTRLSIL.

The chain combines TRBV18 with TRBJ2-3; 8 positions agree with TRBD2. This CDR3 region has 15 residues. The V gene's germline CDR1 is KGHSH and CDR2 LQKENI. Germline trimming cut 2 bases from V and 5 bases from J; bases unmatched to any gene: 6. CDR3 amino acids: CASSPLSGSQDTQYF. The CDR3 bases are TGTGCCAGCTCACCATTGAGCGGGAGTCAAGATACGCAGTATTTT.

The gene calls are TRBV6-6 and TRBJ2-5, with D uncertain. This CDR3 contains 15 residues. Trimming removed 7 bases from V and 7 bases from J, with 22 bases in between. The germline gives CDR1 MNHNY, CDR2 SVGAGI (reference sequence). CDR3 residues: CASTPGLRDTATQYF. Written as DNA, the CDR3 is TGTGCCAGCACCCCAGGTTTACGCGACACCGCGACCCAGTACTTC.

V is TRBV19 and J is TRBJ2-5, with D tentatively TRBD1 (5 bases). Germline assignment: CDR1 LNHDA and CDR2 SQIVND (reference sequence). The length of the CDR3 is 13 residues. The ends were cut back, 3 bases at V and 2 bases at J, with 7 bases in the middle. CDR3 amino acids: CASSMGQQETQYF. The CDR3 DNA is TGTGCCAGTAGTATGGGGCAGCAAGAGACCCAGTACTTC.

The chain employs TRBV4-1 and TRBJ2-7; the match to TRBD2 covers 7 bases. The V and J ends lost 0 bases and 3 bases, in that order; junction bases with no gene match: 8. CDR1 and CDR2 from the germline V gene are MGHRA and YSYEKL. The CDR3 sequence is 16 residues long. The CDR3 sequence is CASSQEAGVSNYEQYF. The CDR3 DNA is TGCGCCAGCAGCCAAGAGGCGGGAGTATCCAACTACGAGCAGTACTTC.

This chain joins TRBV18 and TRBJ1-5; 9 bases line up with TRBD1. The length of the CDR3 is 15 residues. V lost 5 bases to trimming and J lost 9 bases; unmatched junction nucleotides: 11. Per germline, CDR1 KGHSH and CDR2 LQKENI. The CDR3 DNA reads as TGTGCCAGCTCAAAAGGGGACAGGGCCGCAGGGCCCCAGCATTTT. Residues: CASSKGDRAAGPQHF. Using reference TRBV18 and TRBJ1-5 for the parts outside the CDR3, the full variable domain is NAGVMQNPRHLVRRRGQEARLRCSPMKGHSHVYWYRQLPEEGLKFMVYLQKENIIDESGMPKERFSAEFPKEGPSILRIQQVVRGDSAAYFCASSKGDRAAGPQHFGDGTRLSIL.

V usage is TRBV7-6 and J usage is TRBJ1-1, with D unclear. This CDR3 contains 13 residues. V was pared by 1 base and J by 1 base, with 4 bases between. Germline V gene data show CDR1 as SGHVS and CDR2 as FNYEAQ. The CDR3 reads CASSLEQNTEAFF. The CDR3 DNA follows: TGTGCCAGCAGCTTAGAACAGAACACTGAAGCTTTCTTT.

The rearrangement joins TRBV29-1 to TRBJ2-1; the D is unclear. CDR1 and CDR2 (germline): SQVTM, ANQGSEA. This CDR3 region has 13 residues. V was cut by 5 bases and J by 5 bases, with 13 bases left in between. The CDR3 loop reads CSVFTVGHNEQFF. The CDR3 DNA follows: TGCAGCGTTTTTACAGTCGGTCACAATGAGCAGTTCTTC.

The chain is built from TRBV11-2 and TRBJ2-1; 8 nucleotides align to TRBD1. Unmatched junction bases numbered 7, after V lost 4 bases and J lost 8 bases. Looked up from germline, CDR1 is SGHAT and CDR2 is FQNNGV. The CDR3 contains 14 residues. CDR3 sequence reads: CASSSTLRGHEQFF. The CDR3 DNA reads as TGTGCCAGCAGCTCCACCCTCAGGGGGCATGAGCAGTTCTTC.

V usage is TRBV5-4 and J usage is TRBJ2-7; D not certain. Germline values: CDR1 SGHNT, CDR2 YYREEE (reference sequence). The ends were cut back, 3 bases at V and 1 base at J, with 2 bases in the middle. The CDR3 sequence is 11 residues long. As DNA, the CDR3 is TGTGCCAGCAGCTCGTCCTACGAGCAGTACTTC. Translation gives CASSSSYEQYF.